This T cell receptor (beta chain) was found in a study of blood T cell repertoires in COVID-19. Sequencing was performed with immunoSEQ multiplex PCR; in TCRdb, only in-frame clones are kept and a portion is missing. This sample has some 250,000 clones, with 70% to 90% found just once. Sample: PBMCs or T cells enriched from blood (not recorded which). The clonotype comes from a woman aged 45-65 years who had recovered from COVID-19.

CDR3 in amino acids: CASSEGGLAAYNEQFF. In nucleotides, the CDR3 is TGTGCCAGCAGTGAAGGGGGACTAGCCGCCTACAATGAGCAGTTCTTC. The rearrangement joins TRBV2 to TRBJ2-1, with TRBD2 identical over 9 bases. This CDR3 region has 16 residues. V dropped 1 base and J dropped 2; count of bases not matched to a gene: 3. Germline values: CDR1 SNHLY, CDR2 FYNNEI.